This entry lists 7 T cell receptor beta chains sequenced from one sample in a study of CD8 T cells in Susac syndrome. When the RNA was reverse transcribed, random hexamers were used with an input of roughly 0.5 to 1 ug. TCRdb re-called the immunoSEQ multiplex PCR reads through MiXCR, storing one row per CDR3 protein. The repertoire includes almost 450,000 distinct CDR3 sequences, approximately 85% of them detected once, and under 0.15% sits in the top ten. Input material: CD8+ T cells from PBMCs. Receptors originate from a human donor with multiple sclerosis.

The CDR3 DNA sequence: TGTGCCAGCAGTTACCCCGGGTTGGGCAATGAGCAGTTCTTC. Its translation is CASSYPGLGNEQFF. V is TRBV6-5 and J is TRBJ2-1; D unclear. Deletions cut 2 bases from V and 6 bases from J, with 11 bases between. Germline V gene data show CDR1 as MNHEY and CDR2 as SVGAGI. The CDR3 contains 14 residues.

This clonotype was recorded once. The CDR3 loop is CSAEEPSLGYGYTF. For the CDR3, the DNA is TGCAGCGCCGAAGAGCCAAGTCTAGGCTATGGCTACACCTTC. The gene calls are TRBV29-1 and TRBJ1-2; D ambiguous. The CDR3 spans 14 residues. Germline CDR1 reads SQVTM; CDR2 reads ANQGSEA. Trimming shortened V by 7 bases and J by 4 bases, and 19 bases separated the two germline ends.

This clonotype has just a few counts. The chain has TRBV5-1 and TRBJ2-7; 7 bases align to TRBD1. The germline gives CDR1 SGHRS, CDR2 YFSETQ. The ends lost 2 bases at V and 0 bases at J; junction bases unmatched: 5. The CDR3 is 15 residues long. Written as DNA, the CDR3 is TGCGCCAGCAGCTTAAGGGGGCCCAGCTCCTACGAGCAGTACTTC. This codes for CASSLRGPSSYEQYF.

The genes are TRBV12-3 or TRBV12-4 and TRBJ2-1, with D possibly matching TRBD1 (6 bases). This CDR3 is built from 12 residues. V lost 6 bases to trimming and J lost 8 bases, with 11 bases between them. This CDR3 is CASSPGTYEQFF. CDR3 DNA sequence: TGTGCCAGCAGCCCCGGGACATATGAGCAGTTCTTC.

This sequence joins TRBV25-1 and TRBJ1-1; D is uncertain. This CDR3 contains 12 residues. Per germline, CDR1 MGHDK and CDR2 SYGVNS. Trimming shortened V by 1 base and J by 10 bases, and 10 bases separated the two germline ends. In nucleotides, the CDR3 is TGTGCCAGCAGTGAATTCGGGGAGCGAGCTTTCTTT. Protein sequence: CASSEFGERAFF.

CDR3 in DNA: TGTGCCAGCAGTTCCATGGGCCGGCTTTGGGGAGCTTTCTTT. Its translation is CASSSMGRLWGAFF. The rearrangement uses TRBV27 and TRBJ1-1; D not resolved. V lost 4 bases, J lost 10 bases, and 19 bases lay in between. Germline V lookup: CDR1 MNHEY, CDR2 SMNVEV (reference sequence). The length of the CDR3 is 14 residues.

CDR3 sequence reads: CASSFRGLAGEADTQYF. The CDR3 DNA follows: TGTGCCAGCAGCTTCCGAGGACTAGCGGGGGAGGCAGATACGCAGTATTTT. This chain uses TRBV7-9 with TRBJ2-3; TRBD2 aligns across 13 bases. Germline V gene sequence: CDR1 SEHNR, CDR2 FQNEAQ (reference sequence). J lost 4 bases, V lost 3 bases, and 7 bases had no gene match. CDR3 length equals 17 residues.